This T cell receptor (beta chain) was obtained from a study of blood T cell repertoires in COVID-19. Sequenced by immunoSEQ multiplex PCR; TCRdb stores in-frame clones only, minus some. This table has approximately 220,000 clones, 85% to 90% appearing once. This CDR3 comprises 15 residues. Trimming cost V 4 bases and J 6 bases; bases outside gene matches: 6. CDR1 SGHRS and CDR2 YFSETQ come from the germline V gene. The chain employs TRBV5-1 and TRBJ2-3, with 12 bases that match TRBD2. The sequence came from a man in his fifties or sixties with acute or convalescent COVID-19. What was sequenced was peripheral blood. CDR3 DNA sequence: TGCGCCAGCAGCACGGGTGGGACTAGCGGGGATACGCAGTATTTT. Its translation is CASSTGGTSGDTQYF.